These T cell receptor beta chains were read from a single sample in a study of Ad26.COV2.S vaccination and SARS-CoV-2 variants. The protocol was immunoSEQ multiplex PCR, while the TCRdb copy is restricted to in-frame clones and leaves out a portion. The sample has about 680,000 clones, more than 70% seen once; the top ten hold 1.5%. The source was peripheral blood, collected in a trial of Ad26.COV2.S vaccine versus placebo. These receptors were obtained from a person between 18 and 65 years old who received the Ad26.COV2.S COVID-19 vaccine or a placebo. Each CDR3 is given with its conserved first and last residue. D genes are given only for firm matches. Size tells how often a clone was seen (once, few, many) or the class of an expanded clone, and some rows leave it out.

CDR3 DNA: TGCGCCAGCAGCCCCTACAAGAACACTGAAGCTTTCTTT; CDR3 protein: CASSPYKNTEAFF; V gene: TRBV5-1; J gene: TRBJ1-1; clone size: -; D gene: -
CDR3 DNA: TGTGCCAGCAGTTACTCGACCGGGTCTGGAAACACCATATATTTT; CDR3 protein: CASSYSTGSGNTIYF; V gene: TRBV6-5; J gene: TRBJ1-3; clone size: -; D gene: -
CDR3 DNA: TGCGCCAGCAGCCCGGAAGGGCCTCGTTTTGGCGAGCAGTACTTC; CDR3 protein: CASSPEGPRFGEQYF; V gene: TRBV5-1; J gene: TRBJ2-7; clone size: once; D gene: -
CDR3 DNA: TGTGCCAGTAGTATAGGGACAGGGATTGGAAACACCATATATTTT; CDR3 protein: CASSIGTGIGNTIYF; V gene: TRBV19; J gene: TRBJ1-3; clone size: -; D gene: TRBD1
CDR3 DNA: TGTGCCAGTAGTATTGACAGCTATAATTCACCCCTCCACTTT; CDR3 protein: CASSIDSYNSPLHF; V gene: TRBV19; J gene: TRBJ1-6; clone size: -; D gene: -
CDR3 DNA: TGTGCCAGCAGCTTCGGTGGCCCCAGGGAGACCCAGTACTTC; CDR3 protein: CASSFGGPRETQYF; V gene: TRBV5-5; J gene: TRBJ2-5; clone size: -; D gene: -
CDR3 DNA: TGTGCCAGCAGTGAAGGGGGTAACTATGGCTACACCTTC; CDR3 protein: CASSEGGNYGYTF; V gene: TRBV6-1; J gene: TRBJ1-2; clone size: -; D gene: -
CDR3 DNA: TGTGCCACCAGTGACTGGACCACCGGGGAGCTGTTTTTT; CDR3 protein: CATSDWTTGELFF; V gene: TRBV24-1; J gene: TRBJ2-2; clone size: -; D gene: -
CDR3 DNA: TGTGCCAGTAGTTCCCTGACTAGCAGCTCTTACTACGAGCAGTACTTC; CDR3 protein: CASSSLTSSSYYEQYF; V gene: TRBV19; J gene: TRBJ2-7; clone size: once; D gene: TRBD2
CDR3 DNA: TGTGCCTGGAGTGGTACACGGACTAGCGGGAGGGGGTTTAATGAGCAGTTCTTC; CDR3 protein: CAWSGTRTSGRGFNEQFF; V gene: TRBV30; J gene: TRBJ2-1; clone size: -; D gene: TRBD2
CDR3 DNA: TGTGCCAGCAGCCAAGCTAGCGGGTTCAACACAGATACGCAGTATTTT; CDR3 protein: CASSQASGFNTDTQYF; V gene: TRBV3-1/TRBV3-2; J gene: TRBJ2-3; clone size: few; D gene: TRBD2
CDR3 DNA: TGTGCCAGCAGTGAAGCCGGGACAGGGGGCCTTAATGGCTACACCTTC; CDR3 protein: CASSEAGTGGLNGYTF; V gene: TRBV2; J gene: TRBJ1-2; clone size: once; D gene: TRBD1
CDR3 DNA: TGTGCCAGTAGTGCTGCAGGTTATTCACCCCTCCACTTT; CDR3 protein: CASSAAGYSPLHF; V gene: TRBV19; J gene: TRBJ1-6; clone size: -; D gene: -
CDR3 DNA: TGCAGCGCCGAGAGGTTCGCCGGCTACACAGATACGCAGTATTTT; CDR3 protein: CSAERFAGYTDTQYF; V gene: TRBV29-1; J gene: TRBJ2-3; clone size: -; D gene: -
CDR3 DNA: TGTGCCAGCAGTTACAGTAATGAAAAACTGTTTTTT; CDR3 protein: CASSYSNEKLFF; V gene: TRBV6-5; J gene: TRBJ1-4; clone size: -; D gene: -
CDR3 DNA: TGTGCCAGCAGCTTGGGACTAGGGAACACTGAAGCTTTCTTT; CDR3 protein: CASSLGLGNTEAFF; V gene: TRBV5-4; J gene: TRBJ1-1; clone size: -; D gene: -
CDR3 DNA: TGTGCCAGTAGTTCGGTAAACAGGGGGCCCCTCAATGAGCAGTTCTTC; CDR3 protein: CASSSVNRGPLNEQFF; V gene: TRBV19; J gene: TRBJ2-1; clone size: -; D gene: TRBD1
CDR3 DNA: TGTGCCAGCAGCTTAAGGGACACACTCCGACAAGAGACCCAGTACTTC; CDR3 protein: CASSLRDTLRQETQYF; V gene: TRBV7-2; J gene: TRBJ2-5; clone size: -; D gene: -
CDR3 DNA: TGCGCCAGCAGCATCGGGACCCAGGTAGGGGATGAGCAGTTCTTC; CDR3 protein: CASSIGTQVGDEQFF; V gene: TRBV5-1; J gene: TRBJ2-1; clone size: once; D gene: -
CDR3 DNA: TGTGCCAGCAGCATAACAGGGGGCCCTGGCTACACCTTC; CDR3 protein: CASSITGGPGYTF; V gene: TRBV5-4; J gene: TRBJ1-2; clone size: -; D gene: TRBD1
CDR3 DNA: TGTGCCAGCACCGGCCCGGGCAGGGGTGGAAAACTGTTTTTT; CDR3 protein: CASTGPGRGGKLFF; V gene: TRBV6-5; J gene: TRBJ1-4; clone size: -; D gene: -
CDR3 DNA: TGTGCCAGCAGCTTGATGGGGGAATTGACCGGGGAGCTGTTTTTT; CDR3 protein: CASSLMGELTGELFF; V gene: TRBV7-2; J gene: TRBJ2-2; clone size: -; D gene: -
CDR3 DNA: TGTGCCAGCAGCCTGGGGGACCGCTACTCCTACGAGCAGTACTTC; CDR3 protein: CASSLGDRYSYEQYF; V gene: TRBV7-2; J gene: TRBJ2-7; clone size: -; D gene: -
CDR3 DNA: TGTGCCATCAGTGCATTCGACGGACATAAAGCTTTCTTT; CDR3 protein: CAISAFDGHKAFF; V gene: TRBV10-3; J gene: TRBJ1-1; clone size: -; D gene: -
CDR3 DNA: TGTGCCACCAGCAGAGATAAGGGGGGCGGACAAGAGACCCAGTACTTC; CDR3 protein: CATSRDKGGGQETQYF; V gene: TRBV15; J gene: TRBJ2-5; clone size: -; D gene: -
CDR3 DNA: TGTGCCAGCAGGCCATGGACCCCCGATGAAAAACTGTTTTTT; CDR3 protein: CASRPWTPDEKLFF; V gene: TRBV2; J gene: TRBJ1-4; clone size: once; D gene: -
CDR3 DNA: TGTGCCAGCATTCCGGACAGGCTTGGGCAGCCCCAGCATTTT; CDR3 protein: CASIPDRLGQPQHF; V gene: TRBV6-5; J gene: TRBJ1-5; clone size: -; D gene: TRBD1
CDR3 DNA: TGCAGCTTGAGGACAGGAGTGGACTACACCTTC; CDR3 protein: CSLRTGVDYTF; V gene: TRBV29-1; J gene: TRBJ1-2; clone size: -; D gene: TRBD1
CDR3 DNA: TGCGCCAGCAATCCGGACTCCCCCTACGAGCAGTACTTC; CDR3 protein: CASNPDSPYEQYF; V gene: TRBV5-1; J gene: TRBJ2-7; clone size: once; D gene: -
CDR3 DNA: TGCGCCAGCAGCCGGACAGGGACAAAAGAGACCCAGTACTTC; CDR3 protein: CASSRTGTKETQYF; V gene: TRBV5-1; J gene: TRBJ2-5; clone size: -; D gene: TRBD1
CDR3 DNA: TGCGCCAGCAGCTTAGGAGGGGACAACTACGAGCAGTACTTC; CDR3 protein: CASSLGGDNYEQYF; V gene: TRBV5-1; J gene: TRBJ2-7; clone size: few; D gene: -
CDR3 DNA: TGTGCCAGCAGTTACGACCTCAGCGGCGGGTACGAGCAGTACTTC; CDR3 protein: CASSYDLSGGYEQYF; V gene: TRBV27; J gene: TRBJ2-7; clone size: once; D gene: -
CDR3 DNA: TGCGCCAGCAGCCAAGCCCCGGGACAGGGAAACCAGCCCCAGCATTTT; CDR3 protein: CASSQAPGQGNQPQHF; V gene: TRBV4-1; J gene: TRBJ1-5; clone size: few; D gene: TRBD1
CDR3 DNA: TGTGCCAGCAATGGCTACACCTTC; CDR3 protein: CASNGYTF; V gene: TRBV5-8; J gene: TRBJ1-2; clone size: -; D gene: -
CDR3 DNA: TGCGCCAGCAGCGTGAATACCGGGACTAGCGGCTACGAGCAGTACTTC; CDR3 protein: CASSVNTGTSGYEQYF; V gene: TRBV5-1; J gene: TRBJ2-7; clone size: -; D gene: TRBD2
CDR3 DNA: TGTGCCAGCTCACCGTCCTCCCTGGGGACCGGCTACAATGAGCAGTTCTTC; CDR3 protein: CASSPSSLGTGYNEQFF; V gene: TRBV18; J gene: TRBJ2-1; clone size: -; D gene: -
CDR3 DNA: TGTGCCAGCAGTCCACAGGGAAACACTGAAGCTTTCTTT; CDR3 protein: CASSPQGNTEAFF; V gene: TRBV2; J gene: TRBJ1-1; clone size: once; D gene: -
CDR3 DNA: TGTGCCAGCAGCTTGGAGATCAACAGGGTCAACACAGATACGCAGTATTTT; CDR3 protein: CASSLEINRVNTDTQYF; V gene: TRBV5-4; J gene: TRBJ2-3; clone size: -; D gene: -
CDR3 DNA: TGTGCCAGCAGCCCGTCAGGCACAGGGGTCAAAAACATTCAGTACTTC; CDR3 protein: CASSPSGTGVKNIQYF; V gene: TRBV3-1/TRBV3-2; J gene: TRBJ2-4; clone size: -; D gene: TRBD1
CDR3 DNA: TGTGCCAGCAGCCCGCCGGGTGGCGATGAGCAGTTCTTC; CDR3 protein: CASSPPGGDEQFF; V gene: TRBV7-9; J gene: TRBJ2-1; clone size: -; D gene: -
CDR3 DNA: TGCGCCAGCAGCCAAGATTTGGTAGTTCAGCCCCAGCATTTT; CDR3 protein: CASSQDLVVQPQHF; V gene: TRBV4-3; J gene: TRBJ1-5; clone size: -; D gene: -
CDR3 DNA: TGTGCCAGCAGCTTAGAACGAATGGATTTCTATGGCTACACCTTC; CDR3 protein: CASSLERMDFYGYTF; V gene: TRBV7-2; J gene: TRBJ1-2; clone size: -; D gene: -
CDR3 DNA: TGTGCCAGCAGTTACTCTCAGGGTTGGGGCACTGAAGCTTTCTTT; CDR3 protein: CASSYSQGWGTEAFF; V gene: TRBV6-5; J gene: TRBJ1-1; clone size: once; D gene: -
CDR3 DNA: TGTGCCTGGAGTGGCATTACAGGGAATGAAAAACTGTTTTTT; CDR3 protein: CAWSGITGNEKLFF; V gene: TRBV30; J gene: TRBJ1-4; clone size: -; D gene: -
CDR3 DNA: TGTGCCAGCAGCTTTGAAGTCCGAGGGCTTGAGACCCAGTACTTC; CDR3 protein: CASSFEVRGLETQYF; V gene: TRBV7-2; J gene: TRBJ2-5; clone size: -; D gene: -
CDR3 DNA: TGCGCCAGCAGCTTGGACGGTACGGGCGGCACTGAAGCTTTCTTT; CDR3 protein: CASSLDGTGGTEAFF; V gene: TRBV5-1; J gene: TRBJ1-1; clone size: -; D gene: -
CDR3 DNA: TGCGCCAGCACGGTAGACAATGAGCAGTTCTTC; CDR3 protein: CASTVDNEQFF; V gene: TRBV5-1; J gene: TRBJ2-1; clone size: -; D gene: -
CDR3 DNA: TGTGCCAGCTCATCCGGGGGCGAGGAGACCCAGTACTTC; CDR3 protein: CASSSGGEETQYF; V gene: TRBV18; J gene: TRBJ2-5; clone size: -; D gene: -
CDR3 DNA: TGTGCCTGGAGTAGGGGAGCGTGGACAAGGAGCTCCTACGAGCAGTACTTC; CDR3 protein: CAWSRGAWTRSSYEQYF; V gene: TRBV30; J gene: TRBJ2-7; clone size: -; D gene: -
CDR3 DNA: TGTGCCAGCTCACCTAGCGGGCCGAGCTCCTACGAGCAGTACTTC; CDR3 protein: CASSPSGPSSYEQYF; V gene: TRBV18; J gene: TRBJ2-7; clone size: -; D gene: TRBD2
CDR3 DNA: TGTGCCAGCAGCCCCCGACGGACTACTAATGAAAAACTGTTTTTT; CDR3 protein: CASSPRRTTNEKLFF; V gene: TRBV3-1/TRBV3-2; J gene: TRBJ1-4; clone size: few; D gene: -
CDR3 DNA: TGTGCCAGCAGCTTGTATGACCAGCCAGGGTTTGGAGGAAACACCATATATTTT; CDR3 protein: CASSLYDQPGFGGNTIYF; V gene: TRBV5-5; J gene: TRBJ1-3; clone size: -; D gene: -
CDR3 DNA: TGTGCCAGCTCACCTAGACAAAGCGGGGGAAGTTACGAGCAGTACTTC; CDR3 protein: CASSPRQSGGSYEQYF; V gene: TRBV18; J gene: TRBJ2-7; clone size: -; D gene: TRBD2
CDR3 DNA: TGTGCCAGCAGCTCAAGCGGGACTCCTTATGGCTACACCTTC; CDR3 protein: CASSSSGTPYGYTF; V gene: TRBV7-9; J gene: TRBJ1-2; clone size: -; D gene: -
CDR3 DNA: TGTGCCAGCAGTGAAGTGTGGACCCCCTCTGGGGCCAACGTCCTGACTTTC; CDR3 protein: CASSEVWTPSGANVLTF; V gene: TRBV2; J gene: TRBJ2-6; clone size: -; D gene: -